This T cell receptor beta chain emerged from a study of blood T cell repertoires in COVID-19. On the study more broadly: The samples span acute and convalescent COVID-19 from the United States, Italy and Spain. T cells, B-cell-depleted T cells, or PBMCs supplied cDNA or gDNA.

In the authors' workflow: Nucleated cell counts were estimated from reference gene primer amplification. Generated by immunoSEQ multiplex PCR, the TCRdb table keeps only in-frame clones and is missing some. That table supplies the V and J calls and clone size; D and trimming were determined from the DNA. This table has roughly 100,000 clones, more than 80% appearing once. Sequences were obtained from peripheral blood. This receptor was obtained from a human donor in a cohort sampled during active COVID-19.

The CDR3 reads CASSLSGGNTEAFF. The DNA of the CDR3 is TGCGCCAGCAGCTTGTCAGGTGGGAACACTGAAGCTTTCTTT. The genes are TRBV5-1 and TRBJ1-1; D remains ambiguous. The CDR3 runs to 14 residues. V lost 1 base and J lost 1, with 8 bases in between. Germline lookup yields CDR1 SGHRS and CDR2 YFSETQ.